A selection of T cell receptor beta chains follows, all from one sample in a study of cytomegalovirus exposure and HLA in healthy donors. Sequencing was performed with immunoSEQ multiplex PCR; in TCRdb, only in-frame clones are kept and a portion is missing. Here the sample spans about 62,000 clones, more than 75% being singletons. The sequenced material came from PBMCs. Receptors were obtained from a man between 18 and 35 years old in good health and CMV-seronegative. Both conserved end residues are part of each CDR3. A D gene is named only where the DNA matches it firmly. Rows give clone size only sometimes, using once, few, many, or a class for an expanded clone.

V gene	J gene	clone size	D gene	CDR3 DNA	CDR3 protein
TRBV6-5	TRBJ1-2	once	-	TGTGCCAGCAGTCGACAGGTGGGGATATATGGCTACACCTTC	CASSRQVGIYGYTF
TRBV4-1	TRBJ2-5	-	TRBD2	TGCGCCAGCAGCCAAGAGATCCCTAGCGGGGGGGGACGAGAGACCCAGTACTTC	CASSQEIPSGGGRETQYF
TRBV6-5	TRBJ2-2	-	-	TGTGCCAGCATCCGTAGCTACACCGGGGAGCTGTTTTTT	CASIRSYTGELFF
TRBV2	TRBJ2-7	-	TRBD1	TGTGCCAGCATACGAAGGCCTGACAGGGGGCAAGAGCAGTACTTC	CASIRRPDRGQEQYF
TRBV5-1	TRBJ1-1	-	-	TGCGCCAGCAAGCAGGGGATGAACACTGAAGCTTTCTTT	CASKQGMNTEAFF
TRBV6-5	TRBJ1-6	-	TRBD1	TGTGCCAGCAGTTATTGGGGACAGGGTAATTCACCCCTCCACTTT	CASSYWGQGNSPLHF
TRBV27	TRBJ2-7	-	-	TGTGCCAGCAGTTTAAACGGAGCCTACGAGCAGTACTTC	CASSLNGAYEQYF
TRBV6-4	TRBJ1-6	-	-	TGTGCCAGCAGTGGGGACTTCGACGGTTCACCCCTCCACTTT	CASSGDFDGSPLHF
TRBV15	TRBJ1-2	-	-	TGTGCCACCAGCAGAGAGGCCAGGGAAAGGTATGGCTACACCTTC	CATSREARERYGYTF
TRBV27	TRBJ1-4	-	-	TGTGCCAGCAGAGTAGGGGGGGGCGAAAAACTGTTTTTT	CASRVGGGEKLFF
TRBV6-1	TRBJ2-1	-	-	TGTGCCAGTGGGGGGTATTCCTACAATGAGCAGTTCTTC	CASGGYSYNEQFF
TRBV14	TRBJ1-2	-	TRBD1	TGTGCCAGCAGCCCGATCGACAGGGGAAGGGACTATGGCTACACCTTC	CASSPIDRGRDYGYTF
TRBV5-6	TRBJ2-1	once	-	TGTGCCAGCAGCCCTGGACAGTTTAGCTCCTACAATGAGCAGTTCTTC	CASSPGQFSSYNEQFF
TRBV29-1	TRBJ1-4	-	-	TGCAGCGTTGAAGGGGGGCAGCCAGGCGAATTAAAACTGTTTTTT	CSVEGGQPGELKLFF
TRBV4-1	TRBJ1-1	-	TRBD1	TGCGCCAGCAGCCCACTCACAGGGGTCCGAACTGAAGCTTTCTTT	CASSPLTGVRTEAFF
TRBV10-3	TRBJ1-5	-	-	TGTGCCATCAGTGACCCGCAGGCTCAGCCCCAGCATTTT	CAISDPQAQPQHF
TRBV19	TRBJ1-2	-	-	TGTGCCAGTAGTATATCGGGTCTCGACTATGGCTACACCTTC	CASSISGLDYGYTF
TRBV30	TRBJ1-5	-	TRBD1	TGTGCCTGGAGTGACAGGGGGCGTAGCAATCAGCCCCAGCATTTT	CAWSDRGRSNQPQHF
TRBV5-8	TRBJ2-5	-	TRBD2	TGTGCCAGCAGCCCCGGACTAGCGGGGGAGGAGACCCAGTACTTC	CASSPGLAGEETQYF
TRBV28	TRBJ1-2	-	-	TGTGCCAGCAGTACAGGGCTAGATCCCTACACCTTC	CASSTGLDPYTF
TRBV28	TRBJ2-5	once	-	TGTGCCAGCAGTCCGCAGGGGATGGCGACCCAGTACTTC	CASSPQGMATQYF
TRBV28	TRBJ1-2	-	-	TGTGCCAGCAGCCCTACTTCGGGAATTTATGGCTACACCTTC	CASSPTSGIYGYTF
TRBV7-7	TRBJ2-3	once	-	TGTGCTAGCAGCCACTTAAGACTAGGTGGCACAGATACGCAGTATTTT	CASSHLRLGGTDTQYF
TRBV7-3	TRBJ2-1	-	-	TGTGCCAGCAGCTTGGGAGCCAGTAGGGATGAGCAGTTCTTC	CASSLGASRDEQFF
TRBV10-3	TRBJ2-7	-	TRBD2	TGTGCCATCAGTGAATTTATCCCTAGCGGGGGGGCTTCCTACGAGCAGTACTTC	CAISEFIPSGGASYEQYF
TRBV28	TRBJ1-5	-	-	TGTGCCAGCAGCCCCTACAGGGTTAGAGATCAGCCCCAGCATTTT	CASSPYRVRDQPQHF
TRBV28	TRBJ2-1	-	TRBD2	TGTGCCAGCAGTTTGACTAGCGGCTACAATGAGCAGTTCTTC	CASSLTSGYNEQFF
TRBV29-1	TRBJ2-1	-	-	TGCAGCGTTGACGTTAGCCAGTACAATGAGCAGTTCTTC	CSVDVSQYNEQFF
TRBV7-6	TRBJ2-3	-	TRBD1	TGTGCCAGCAGCTTAGCGCAGCTAGGGGGCGGATCAGATACGCAGTATTTT	CASSLAQLGGGSDTQYF
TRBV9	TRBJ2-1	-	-	TGTGCCAGCAGCGTAGATCAGGGGACCTACAATGAGCAGTTCTTC	CASSVDQGTYNEQFF
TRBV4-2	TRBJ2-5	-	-	TGTGCCAGCAGCCTCCTTAAAGAGGGGGGGCAGGAGACCCAGTACTTC	CASSLLKEGGQETQYF
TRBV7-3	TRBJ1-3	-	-	TGTGCCAGCAGCTTAGGGGGCCTTGGAAACACCATATATTTT	CASSLGGLGNTIYF
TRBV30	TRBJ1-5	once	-	TGTGCCTGGAGTGCAGGTCCTCAGCCCCAGCATTTT	CAWSAGPQPQHF
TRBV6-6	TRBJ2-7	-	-	TGTGCCAGCAGTTACATGGCGGGGAGCTCCTACGAGCAGTACTTC	CASSYMAGSSYEQYF
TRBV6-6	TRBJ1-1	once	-	TGTGCCAGCAGTTACTCGACCGGGGACACTGAAGCTTTCTTT	CASSYSTGDTEAFF
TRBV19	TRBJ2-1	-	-	TGTGCCAGTAGTAAAGGGGGAGCCTACAATGAGCAGTTCTTC	CASSKGGAYNEQFF
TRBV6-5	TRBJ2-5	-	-	TGTGCCAGCAGTTACGGATCCCTAGCGAGTACCCAGTACTTC	CASSYGSLASTQYF
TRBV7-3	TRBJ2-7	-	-	TGTGCCAGCAGCTTAGGCCTCTCCTACGAGCAGTACTTC	CASSLGLSYEQYF
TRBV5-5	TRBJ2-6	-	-	TGTGCCAGCAGCCTAAACCTCGGGGCCAACGTCCTGACTTTC	CASSLNLGANVLTF
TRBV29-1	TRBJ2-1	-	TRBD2	TGCAGCGTTGAAGAATCCCGCGGGCAGGGACTAGCGGGGGGCCCTTACAATGAGCAGTTCTTC	CSVEESRGQGLAGGPYNEQFF
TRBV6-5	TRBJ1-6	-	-	TGTGCCAGCAGCCCCGGGAACTCCTATAATTCACCCCTCCACTTT	CASSPGNSYNSPLHF
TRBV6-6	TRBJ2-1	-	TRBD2	TGTGCCAGCAGTTGGCGGACTAGCGGGGGGGCCGATGAGCAGTTCTTC	CASSWRTSGGADEQFF
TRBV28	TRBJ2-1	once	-	TGTGCCAGCAGTTTAGGGCTTAATGAGCAGTTCTTC	CASSLGLNEQFF
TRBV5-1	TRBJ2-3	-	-	TGCGCCAGCAGCTTGGGGGCGAATGGGTTCACAGATACGCAGTATTTT	CASSLGANGFTDTQYF
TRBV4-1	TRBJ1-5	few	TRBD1	TGCGCCAGCAGCCCAAGGGGGCAGGGACCCAATCAGCCCCAGCATTTT	CASSPRGQGPNQPQHF
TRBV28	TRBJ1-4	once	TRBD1	TGTGCCAGCAGTCGAACAGGGGGCAGAGCTAATGAAAAACTGTTTTTT	CASSRTGGRANEKLFF
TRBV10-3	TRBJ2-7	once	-	TGTGCCACCAGCAACCCCCCAACATACGAGCAGTACTTC	CATSNPPTYEQYF
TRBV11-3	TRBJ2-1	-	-	TGTGCCAGCAGCTTAGATCGGTACAATGAGCAGTTCTTC	CASSLDRYNEQFF
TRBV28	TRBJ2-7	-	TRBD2	TGTGCCAGCGGCGAGACGGGACTAGCCCTTAGCTACGAGCAGTACTTC	CASGETGLALSYEQYF
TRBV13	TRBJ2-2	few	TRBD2	TGTGCCAGCAGCTTAGCGGGGGGGCTCACCGGGGAGCTGTTTTTT	CASSLAGGLTGELFF
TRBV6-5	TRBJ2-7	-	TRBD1	TGTGCCAGCAGTTACTCGGGGGACAGGGAGGCTGACGAGCAGTACTTC	CASSYSGDREADEQYF
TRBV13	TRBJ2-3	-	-	TGTGCCACGAGGTCCGCAAGGGGGGATACGCAGTATTTT	CATRSARGDTQYF
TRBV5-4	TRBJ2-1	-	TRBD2	TGTGCCAGCAGCTTCCGACTAGCGGGGGGCACCTACAATGAGCAGTTCTTC	CASSFRLAGGTYNEQFF
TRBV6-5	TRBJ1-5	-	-	TGTGCCAGCAGCCGAACCTCGGGCAATCAGCCCCAGCATTTT	CASSRTSGNQPQHF
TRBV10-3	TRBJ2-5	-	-	TGTGCCATCAGTGTCGGAGGGATTAGGGAGACCCAGTACTTC	CAISVGGIRETQYF